One and the same sample provided the 9 T cell receptor beta chains below, sequenced in a study of blood T cell repertoires in COVID-19. Libraries were prepared by immunoSEQ multiplex PCR; TCRdb keeps only in-frame clonotypes and omits some of them. The profile covers fewer than 250,000 clones, with more than 75% appearing a single time and about 4.5% taken by the ten largest. The specimen was peripheral blood. Every receptor here comes from a man aged 45 to 65 with acute or convalescent COVID-19.

The chain recombines TRBV19 with TRBJ2-7, with TRBD1 matching 8 bases. This CDR3 has 14 amino acids. Trimming took 3 bases from V and 6 from J; bases not matched to a gene: 7. CDR1 is LNHDA, CDR2 SQIVND, per germline (reference sequence). This CDR3 reads CASSIGQGAVEQYF. As DNA, the CDR3 is TGTGCCAGTAGTATCGGCCAGGGGGCTGTCGAGCAGTACTTC. Drawing the rest from reference TRBV19 and TRBJ2-7, the complete variable domain is DGGITQSPKYLFRKEGQNVTLSCEQNLNHDAMYWYRQDPGQGLRLIYYSQIVNDFQKGDIAEGYSVSREKKESFPLTVTSAQKNPTAFYLCASSIGQGAVEQYFGPGTRLTVT.

The chain joins TRBV19 to TRBJ1-2, with a weak D call TRBD1 (5 bases). Deletions cut 5 bases from V and 8 bases from J, with 18 bases between. CDR3 size: 14 residues. Germline assignment: CDR1 LNHDA and CDR2 SQIVND (reference sequence). This CDR3 reads CASSPQGNLLGYTF. The CDR3 DNA sequence: TGTGCCAGTAGTCCGCAGGGAAACCTTTTAGGCTACACCTTC.

V and J are TRBV7-8 and TRBJ1-6; D might be TRBD1 (5 bases). Deletions cut 2 bases from V and 2 bases from J, with 10 bases between. The V gene's germline CDR1 is SGHVS and CDR2 FQNEAQ. The CDR3 has 16 residues. CDR3 sequence: CASSLSARAYNSPLHF. The CDR3 DNA follows: TGTGCCAGCAGCTTATCCGCCAGGGCCTATAATTCACCCCTCCACTTT.

The chain employs TRBV5-1 and TRBJ1-1, with a possible D match to TRBD1 (6 bases). Trimming pared 2 bases from V and 5 bases from J, leaving 22 bases between. Germline V gene lookup returns CDR1 SGHRS and CDR2 YFSETQ. This CDR3 region has 17 residues. For the CDR3, the DNA is TGCGCCAGCAGCTTTACCGACAGGCCCCTTATGGGGACTGAAGCTTTCTTT. It codes for CASSFTDRPLMGTEAFF. Filled out from reference TRBV5-1 and TRBJ1-1, the complete variable domain reads KAGVTQTPRYLIKTRGQQVTLSCSPISGHRSVSWYQQTPGQGLQFLFEYFSETQRNKGNFPGRFSGRQFSNSRSEMNVSTLELGDSALYLCASSFTDRPLMGTEAFFGQGTRLTVV.

The gene calls are TRBV5-1 and TRBJ2-1; 10 bases match TRBD1. Trimming cost V 5 bases and J 4 bases; bases outside gene matches: 6. Germline loops: CDR1 SGHRS, CDR2 YFSETQ. This CDR3 has 15 residues. The CDR3 here is CASSRPGQGYNEQFF. For the CDR3, the DNA is TGCGCCAGCAGTCGGCCGGGACAGGGGTACAATGAGCAGTTCTTC.

This chain links TRBV30 with TRBJ1-2; D unclear. V dropped 4 bases and J dropped 6 bases, with 15 bases sitting between them. The CDR3 totals 13 residues. Germline V CDR1 and CDR2: GTSNPN, SVGIG (reference sequence). The CDR3 loop is CAWTVNRGDGYTF. In DNA form, the CDR3 reads TGTGCCTGGACAGTCAACCGCGGGGATGGCTACACCTTC.

The J gene is TRBJ2-5, the V gene TRBV30, with 8 nucleotides matching TRBD1. Per germline, CDR1 GTSNPN and CDR2 SVGIG (reference sequence). The V gene end was trimmed by 5 bases and the J gene end by 6 bases; junction bases not matched to a gene: 5. The CDR3 spans 12 residues. CDR3 DNA: TGTGCCTGGGGGCAGGGGGCGAAGACCCAGTACTTC. This encodes CAWGQGAKTQYF.

The genes are TRBV18 and TRBJ2-4, with 9 nucleotides matching TRBD1. The CDR3 contains 13 residues. With V trimmed by 6 bases and J by 16 bases, 13 bases remained unmatched. Germline-derived CDR1 and CDR2 are KGHSH and LQKENI. The CDR3 spells CASSSLGRDRAYF. Here the CDR3 DNA reads TGTGCCAGCTCCTCCCTCGGGCGGGACAGGGCTTACTTC.

The genes are TRBV20-1 and TRBJ2-5; a possible D gene is TRBD2 (6 bases). CDR3 size: 13 residues. The V gene's germline CDR1 is DFQATT and CDR2 SNEGSKA (reference sequence). V lost 3 bases and J 4 bases, leaving 12 bases between the germline ends. The CDR3 region has the DNA TGCAGTGCTAGTCGTCCGGGGGTAGAGACCCAGTACTTC. This translates into CSASRPGVETQYF.